This TCR beta chain was identified in a study of blood T cell repertoires in COVID-19. Cohort 3 donors were reported recovered after two negative PCRs, clearance, or symptom resolution. Trimming cost V 7 bases and J 0 bases, with 9 bases left between them. The CDR3 has 12 residues. From germline, CDR1 is SQVTM and CDR2 ANQGSEA. Assay: immunoSEQ multiplex PCR; the TCRdb copy retains only in-frame clones and omits some. This sample has over 200,000 clones, with 70% to 90% found just once. The sequencing input was PBMCs or T cells enriched from blood (not recorded which). The sequence derives from a man in his thirties or forties who had recovered from COVID-19. The chain employs TRBV29-1 and TRBJ2-5; D perhaps matches TRBD1 (6 bases). In nucleotides, the CDR3 is TGCAGCGACCGGGACAACCAAGAGACCCAGTACTTC. This translates into CSDRDNQETQYF.